Listed here are 12 T cell receptor beta chains from one sample, sequenced in a study of T cells in localized non-small cell lung cancer. This table comes from immunoSEQ multiplex PCR, and its TCRdb copy is limited to in-frame clones, with some not included. The table has about 17,000 clones, about four fifths seen once. The material was peripheral blood, obtained before any cancer treatment. The source is a male donor aged 60 or over with stage III lung adenocarcinoma.

The V gene is TRBV6-6, the J gene TRBJ2-7; D is unresolved. The CDR3 extends over 13 amino acids. In germline, CDR1 is MNHNY, CDR2 SVGAGI (reference sequence). The V gene lost 0 bases and the J gene lost 3 bases, with 6 bases spanning the gap. The CDR3 spells CASSYSHNYEQYF. The CDR3 DNA sequence: TGTGCCAGCAGTTACTCGCACAACTACGAGCAGTACTTC.

In its sample, this clone was seen once. The J gene is TRBJ2-1, the V gene TRBV18; 11 nucleotides match TRBD1. The CDR3 consists of 15 residues. The germline CDR1 and CDR2 sequences are KGHSH and LQKENI. V lost 5 bases to trimming and J lost 4 bases; unmatched junction nucleotides: 4. The CDR3 DNA follows: TGTGCCAGCTCAGGACAGGGGGCTCGGTACAATGAGCAGTTCTTC. Translation: CASSGQGARYNEQFF.

This clone was picked up a small number of times. The genes are TRBV9 and TRBJ1-2, with 9 bases that match TRBD1. The germline V gene encodes CDR1 SGDLS and CDR2 YYNGEE. V dropped 4 bases and J dropped 3; count of bases not matched to a gene: 10. The CDR3 consists of 16 residues. In DNA form, the CDR3 reads TGTGCCAGCAGCCTTGCTTCACAGGGGGCGGACTATGGCTACACCTTC. The encoded protein is CASSLASQGADYGYTF.

This clone has more than one count but fewer than ten. CDR3 nucleotide sequence: TGTGCCAGTATGGGGGGGGAAGCTGGGGCCAACGTCCTGACTTTC. This sequence encodes CASMGGEAGANVLTF. The V gene is TRBV19, the J gene TRBJ2-6, with 7 positions matching TRBD2. Germline loops: CDR1 LNHDA, CDR2 SQIVND (reference sequence). The CDR3 loop spans 15 amino acids. Trimming at V came to 7 bases and at J to 2 bases, leaving 5 bases not matched to a gene.

This chain joins TRBV27 and TRBJ2-6; D may be TRBD2 (6 bases). This CDR3 region has 17 residues. V lost 5 bases and J lost 3, with 17 bases in between. From germline, CDR1 is MNHEY and CDR2 SMNVEV (reference sequence). Here the CDR3 reads CASSLGLPSDGANVLTF. CDR3 nucleotides: TGTGCCAGCAGTCTGGGACTGCCATCGGATGGGGCCAACGTCCTGACTTTC. Drawing the rest from reference TRBV27 and TRBJ2-6, the complete variable domain is EAQVTQNPRYLITVTGKKLTVTCSQNMNHEYMSWYRQDPGLGLRQIYYSMNVEVTDKGDVPEGYKVSRKEKRNFPLILESPSPNQTSLYFCASSLGLPSDGANVLTFGAGSRLTVL.

V gene TRBV28 combines with J gene TRBJ1-2, with TRBD1 identical over 8 bases. V gave up 6 bases and J gave up 0 bases; unmatched junction bases: 3. CDR3 length: 14 residues. Germline V CDR1 and CDR2: MDHEN, SYDVKM. The CDR3 loop is CASSSGQANYGYTF. CDR3 nucleotides: TGTGCCAGCAGCTCGGGACAGGCTAACTATGGCTACACCTTC.

This chain joins TRBV6-5 and TRBJ1-5; 8 positions agree with TRBD1. The CDR3 loop spans 15 amino acids. CDR1 and CDR2 (germline): MNHEY, SVGAGI. V dropped 6 bases and J dropped 0; count of bases not matched to a gene: 4. CDR3 DNA: TGTGCCAGCAGCCGGACAGGGTATAGCAATCAGCCCCAGCATTTT. Translating gives CASSRTGYSNQPQHF.

In the case of this clone: Sequence at one end of the junction differs from germline and may be a read error. The V call is TRBV7-7, the J call TRBJ2-1; perhaps D is TRBD1 or TRBD2 (5 bases each). This CDR3 has 15 residues. Germline assignment: CDR1 SSHAT and CDR2 FNYEAQ (reference sequence). The DNA of the CDR3 is TGTGCTAGCAGCCGGGACCTGAGCTCCTACAATGAGCAGTTCTTC. This gives the protein CASSRDLSSYNEQFF.

The V gene is TRBV6-6, the J gene TRBJ1-6, with TRBD1 as a possible D gene (5 bases). Germline lookup yields CDR1 MNHNY and CDR2 SVGAGI (reference sequence). The CDR3 loop spans 11 amino acids. The V end was cut by 5 bases, the J end by 14 bases, with 10 bases between. The CDR3 DNA follows: TGTGCCAGCAGTCCAGGGATCACCCTCCACTTT. Translating gives CASSPGITLHF.

This clone appeared once. V gene TRBV15 combines with J gene TRBJ2-4; 7 bases align to TRBD1. The CDR3 has 17 residues. V lost 3 bases to trimming and J lost 3 bases; unmatched junction nucleotides: 11. Per germline, CDR1 LNHNV and CDR2 YYDKDF (reference sequence). This CDR3 is CATSRETGVVSKNIQYF. CDR3 DNA sequence: TGTGCCACCAGCAGGGAAACAGGGGTAGTGAGCAAAAACATTCAGTACTTC.

V and J are TRBV2 and TRBJ2-3; TRBD2 agrees at 8 bases. This CDR3 contains 13 residues. Germline-derived CDR1 and CDR2 are SNHLY and FYNNEI. Trimming at V came to 7 bases and at J to 3 bases, leaving 3 bases not matched to a gene. This CDR3 reads CASKRGRTDTQYF. CDR3 bases: TGTGCCAGCAAGCGGGGGAGGACAGATACGCAGTATTTT.

The gene calls are TRBV21-1 and TRBJ1-1. TRBV21-1 is described as a pseudogene. The CDR3 spans 19 residues. CDR3 nucleotide sequence: TGTGCCAGCAGCAAAGTTTACCGGGACTCCGGTAAAGGGAACACTGAAGCTTTCTTT. It specifies CASSKVYRDSGKGNTEAFF.